This T cell receptor (beta chain) was sequenced for a study of CD8 T cells in ankylosing spondylitis (dated by TCRdb to about 2017). Regarding the study in general: The study set out to find disease-linked TCR variants by profiling T cell receptor beta repertoires in ankylosing spondylitis patients and healthy donors. Peripheral blood samples were taken, and synovial fluid was additionally collected from ankylosing spondylitis patients. The full study cohort comprised around 25 ankylosing spondylitis patients and roughly 110 healthy donors. Broader findings and caveats from the paper: Blood from ankylosing spondylitis patients appeared to be characterized by a TCR beta motif composed of several highly homologous amino acid variants. The disease-linked clones were reported as significantly enriched in matched synovial fluid samples from ankylosing spondylitis patients. The disease-linked clones showed a CD8+ phenotype and occurred at relatively low frequencies in peripheral blood. Some motif variants had previously been reported in the synovial fluid and blood of reactive arthritis patients, which suggests shared mechanisms of disease initiation.

The listed sequencing device is Illumina HiSeq 2500. TCR beta libraries were prepared by quantitative 5'-RACE with molecular barcodes. As for the original processing: A new computational method, built on a probabilistic model of VDJ rearrangement, was used to identify disease-linked TCR variants. Using fastp trimming at Q25 and MiXCR clonotype assembly, TCRdb reanalyzed the public sequencing data and kept in-frame beta chains. Rows are unified per CDR3 protein, each entry keeping the most common DNA and genes. TCRdb's processing, not the authors' own work, is the source of the V and J calls. The sample data list over 450,000 distinct CDR3 sequences, and roughly 13% of these were observed just once. The top ten clones comprise nearly 7% of the sample. V is reduced by 0 bases and J by 11 bases, leaving a spacing of 16 bases between them. The CDR3 contains 14 residues, cysteine and phenylalanine counted. CDR3 DNA only is kept here, 42 bases in frame from base 1.

Notes on this clonotype: This clone's antigen is unknown. No per-base quality is available; no much larger clone lies one base away.

In this chain, TRBV12-3 or TRBV12-4 is recombined with TRBJ1-2; 5 matching bases give a weak D call of TRBD1. Material for sequencing was blood, either unsorted or a sorted T cell fraction (not recorded which). This sequence originates from a male donor with ankylosing spondylitis. CDR3 region: CASSLATEGLSYTF. The nucleotide sequence reads TGTGCCAGCAGTTTAGCTACCGAGGGGTTATCATACACCTTC.